This T cell receptor beta chain was obtained from a study of T cells in Graves' hyperthyroidism and ophthalmopathy. About the research overall: Prior to any treatment, at the point of initial diagnosis, peripheral blood was collected. The study, taken as a whole, reports: Blood also held most thyroid clonotypes expanded beyond 0.001.

This clonotype has a count of ten or more. Its specificity is not known. RNA transcripts gave rise to amplified TCR beta CDR3 regions. With the HTBI primer set, the TCR CDR3 went through a first round of RT-PCR. TCRdb called the multiplex PCR reads again in MiXCR, with one record for every CDR3 protein. The table records about 260,000 distinct CDR3 sequences, over 15% of them present only once. Patients with uncontrolled infections, other autoimmune diseases, pregnancy or lactation were excluded. The source of this sequence is a woman between 18 and 29 years old with Graves' ophthalmopathy. Input material: blood.

The CDR3 nucleotides are TGTGCCAGCAGTTACTGGGGACAGGGCGCATTCAATGAGCAGTTCTTC. It is translated as CASSYWGQGAFNEQFF. The rearrangement joins TRBV6-2 or TRBV6-3 to TRBJ2-1; 9 positions match TRBD1. Germline V gene sequence: CDR1 MNHEY, CDR2 SVGEGT. J lost 6 bases, V lost 1 base, and 7 bases had no gene match. This CDR3 contains 16 residues.